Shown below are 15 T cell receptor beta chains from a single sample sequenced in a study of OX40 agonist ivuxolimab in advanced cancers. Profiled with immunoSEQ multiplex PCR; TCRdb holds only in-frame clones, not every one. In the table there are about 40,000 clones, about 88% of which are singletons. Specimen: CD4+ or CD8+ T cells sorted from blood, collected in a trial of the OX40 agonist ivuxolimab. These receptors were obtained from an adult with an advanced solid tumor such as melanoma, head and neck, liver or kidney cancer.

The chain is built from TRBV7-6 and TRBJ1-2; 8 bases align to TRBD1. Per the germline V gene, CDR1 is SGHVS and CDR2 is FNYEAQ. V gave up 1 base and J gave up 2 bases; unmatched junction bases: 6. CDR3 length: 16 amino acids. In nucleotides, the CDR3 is TGTGCCAGCAGCTTAGGCCAGGACAGGGTGAACTATGGCTACACCTTC. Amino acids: CASSLGQDRVNYGYTF.

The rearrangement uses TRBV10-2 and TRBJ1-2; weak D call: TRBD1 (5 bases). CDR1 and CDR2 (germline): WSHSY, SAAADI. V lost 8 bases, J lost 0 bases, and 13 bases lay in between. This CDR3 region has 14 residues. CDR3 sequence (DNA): TGCGCCAGCTTCACAGGCCAAACTAACTATGGCTACACCTTC. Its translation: CASFTGQTNYGYTF.

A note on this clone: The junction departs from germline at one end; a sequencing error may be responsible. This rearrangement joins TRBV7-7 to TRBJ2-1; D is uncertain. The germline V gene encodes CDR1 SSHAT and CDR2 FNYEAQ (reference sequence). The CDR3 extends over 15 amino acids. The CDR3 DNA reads TGTGCTAGCAGCCCTAGTCCGCACCAGAACAATGAGCAGTTCTTC. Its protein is CASSPSPHQNNEQFF.

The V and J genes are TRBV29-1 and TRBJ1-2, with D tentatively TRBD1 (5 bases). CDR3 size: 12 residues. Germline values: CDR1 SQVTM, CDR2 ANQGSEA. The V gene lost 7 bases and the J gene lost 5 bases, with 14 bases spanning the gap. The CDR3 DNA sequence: TGCAGCGCTAACAGCGGGGGGTATGGCTACACCTTC. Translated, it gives CSANSGGYGYTF.

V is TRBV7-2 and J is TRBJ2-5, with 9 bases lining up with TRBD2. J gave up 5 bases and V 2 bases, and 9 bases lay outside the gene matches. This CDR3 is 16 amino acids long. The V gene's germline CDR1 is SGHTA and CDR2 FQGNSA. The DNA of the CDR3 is TGTGCCAGCAGCTTATTGTTAGCGGGGGCCGGGGAGACCCAGTACTTC. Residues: CASSLLLAGAGETQYF.

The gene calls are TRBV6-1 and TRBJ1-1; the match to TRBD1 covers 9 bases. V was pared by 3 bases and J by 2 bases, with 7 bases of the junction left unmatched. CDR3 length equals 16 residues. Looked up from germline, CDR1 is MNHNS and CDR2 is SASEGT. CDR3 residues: CASSERQGEPNTEAFF. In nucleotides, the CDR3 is TGTGCCAGCAGTGAGCGACAGGGGGAACCTAACACTGAAGCTTTCTTT.

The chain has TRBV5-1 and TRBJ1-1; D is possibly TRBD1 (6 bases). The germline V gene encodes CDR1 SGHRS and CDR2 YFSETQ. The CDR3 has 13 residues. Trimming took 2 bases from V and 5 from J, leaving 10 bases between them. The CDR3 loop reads CASSFTGKTEAFF. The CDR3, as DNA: TGCGCCAGCAGCTTCACAGGGAAAACTGAAGCTTTCTTT.

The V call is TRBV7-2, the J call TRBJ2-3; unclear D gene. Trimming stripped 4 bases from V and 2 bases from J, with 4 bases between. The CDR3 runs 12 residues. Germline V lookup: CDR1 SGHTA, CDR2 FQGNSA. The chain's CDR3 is CASSSYTDTQYF. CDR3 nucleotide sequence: TGTGCCAGCAGCTCTTACACAGATACGCAGTATTTT. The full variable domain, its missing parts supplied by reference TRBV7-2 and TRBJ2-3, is GAGVSQSPSNKVTEKGKDVELRCDPISGHTALYWYRQSLGQGLEFLIYFQGNSAPDKSGLPSDRFSAERTGGSVSTLTIQRTQQEDSAVYLCASSSYTDTQYFGPGTRLTVL.

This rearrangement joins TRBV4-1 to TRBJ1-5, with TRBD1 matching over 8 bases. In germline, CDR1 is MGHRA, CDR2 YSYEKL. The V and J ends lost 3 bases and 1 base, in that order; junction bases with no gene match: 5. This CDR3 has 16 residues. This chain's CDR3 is CASSQFQGASNQPQHF. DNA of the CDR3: TGCGCCAGCAGCCAGTTCCAGGGGGCGAGCAATCAGCCCCAGCATTTT.

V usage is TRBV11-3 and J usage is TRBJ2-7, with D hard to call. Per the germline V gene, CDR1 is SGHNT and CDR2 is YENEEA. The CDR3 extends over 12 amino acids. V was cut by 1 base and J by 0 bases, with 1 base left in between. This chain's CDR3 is CASSLGSYEQYF. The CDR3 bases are TGTGCCAGCAGCTTAGGCTCCTACGAGCAGTACTTC.

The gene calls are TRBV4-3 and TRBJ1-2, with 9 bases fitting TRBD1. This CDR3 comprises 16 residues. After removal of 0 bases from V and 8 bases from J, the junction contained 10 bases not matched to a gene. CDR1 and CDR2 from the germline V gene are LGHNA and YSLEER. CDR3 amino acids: CASSQEVGQGNNGYTF. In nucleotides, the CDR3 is TGCGCCAGCAGCCAAGAAGTGGGACAGGGCAATAACGGCTACACCTTC.

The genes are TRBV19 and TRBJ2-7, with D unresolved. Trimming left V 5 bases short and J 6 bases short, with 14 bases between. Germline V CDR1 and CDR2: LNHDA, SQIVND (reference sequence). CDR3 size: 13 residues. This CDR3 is CASSSGYATEQYF. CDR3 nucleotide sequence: TGTGCCAGTAGTTCGGGTTACGCTACCGAGCAGTACTTC.

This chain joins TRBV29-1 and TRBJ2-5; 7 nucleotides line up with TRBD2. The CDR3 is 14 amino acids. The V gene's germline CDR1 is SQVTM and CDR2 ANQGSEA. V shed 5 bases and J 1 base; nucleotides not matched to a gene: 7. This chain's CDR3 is CSVNKAGTQETQYF. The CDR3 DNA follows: TGCAGCGTTAACAAAGCGGGGACCCAAGAGACCCAGTACTTC.

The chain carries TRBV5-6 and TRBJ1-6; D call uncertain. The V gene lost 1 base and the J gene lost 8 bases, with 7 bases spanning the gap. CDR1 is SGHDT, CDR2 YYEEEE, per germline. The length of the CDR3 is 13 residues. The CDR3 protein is CASSLRRDSPLHF. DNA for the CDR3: TGTGCCAGCAGCTTGCGGCGGGATTCACCCCTCCACTTT.

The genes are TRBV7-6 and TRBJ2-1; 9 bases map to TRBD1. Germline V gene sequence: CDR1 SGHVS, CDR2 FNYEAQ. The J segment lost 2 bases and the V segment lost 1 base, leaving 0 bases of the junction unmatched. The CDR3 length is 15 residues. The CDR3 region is CASSLGQGAYNEQFF. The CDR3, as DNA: TGTGCCAGCAGCTTAGGACAGGGGGCCTACAATGAGCAGTTCTTC.